This T cell receptor (beta chain) was obtained from a study of neurological immune-mediated disorders. Study conclusions and caveats: HTLV-1-associated myelopathy ranked highest for TCR clonal expansion and multiple sclerosis lowest, beneath healthy controls.

Sequencing runs each yielded over 170 million TCR-beta sequences from 15-18 subjects. TCRdb fed the 5' RACE reads into MiXCR, producing one record per CDR3 protein. The table has about 120,000 distinct CDR3 sequences, approximately 3.2% seen once. This CDR3 comprises 15 residues. Trimming took 3 bases from V and 3 from J; bases not matched to a gene: 7. The V gene's germline CDR1 is DFQATT and CDR2 SNEGSKA (reference sequence). This clonotype appeared many times. The antigen is not known. The chain couples TRBV20-1 to TRBJ2-3; 9 positions agree with TRBD1. The source of this sequence is a woman in her 30s with multiple sclerosis. The sample consisted of PBMCs. CDR3 residues: CSARDGTGKTDTQYF. The CDR3 bases are TGCAGTGCTAGGGACGGGACAGGGAAAACAGATACGCAGTATTTT.